The 6 T cell receptor beta chains listed next were all sequenced from one sample in a study of blood T cells in healthy people across ages. The use of a sample-barcoded 5' primer and a J-beta primer mix characterized a second PCR of roughly 6 to 11 cycles. MiXCR, run by TCRdb on the 5' RACE reads, gives a single entry per CDR3 protein. Here the sample spans over a million distinct CDR3 sequences, roughly 64% being singletons. The sequencing sample was made of blood. Receptor source: a man aged 18 to 30 in good health.

This clonotype was counted only a few times. The rearrangement uses TRBV6-2 or TRBV6-3 and TRBJ2-4; 7 bases align to TRBD1. The DNA end is more similar to TRBJ2-7, so the J call may be wrong. The CDR3 is made up of 13 amino acids. Germline CDR1 is MNHEY and CDR2 is SVGEGT. The CDR3 sequence: CASNYDRAYEQYF. The CDR3 DNA reads TGTGCCAGCAACTACGACAGGGCTTACGAGCAGTACTTC.

The V gene is TRBV6-2 or TRBV6-3, the J gene TRBJ2-5, with 9 bases fitting TRBD2. Trimming cost V 4 bases and J 0 bases; bases outside gene matches: 6. Germline V lookup: CDR1 MNHEY, CDR2 SVGEGT. This CDR3 region has 16 residues. The CDR3 DNA reads TGTGCCAGCAGTTCCGTGTTAGCGGGGGACCAAGAGACCCAGTACTTC. Translating it yields CASSSVLAGDQETQYF.

V and J are TRBV4-1 and TRBJ2-7, with TRBD1 identical over 8 bases. Germline assignment: CDR1 MGHRA and CDR2 YSYEKL. The CDR3 is 14 amino acids. V was clipped by 1 base and J by 4 bases; unmatched bases: 3. This CDR3 reads CASSQGRTGYEQYF. In nucleotides, the CDR3 is TGCGCCAGCAGCCAAGGGAGGACAGGGTACGAGCAGTACTTC.

V and J are TRBV10-3 and TRBJ1-5; 8 bases fit TRBD1. This CDR3 is built from 15 residues. Germline V lookup: CDR1 ENHRY, CDR2 SYGVKD. J was trimmed by 7 bases and V by 0 bases; bases with no gene match: 5. CDR3: CAISESPGGGQPQHF. CDR3 bases: TGTGCCATCAGTGAGTCACCAGGGGGCGGACAGCCCCAGCATTTT.

This clonotype appeared a few times. V and J are TRBV12-3 or TRBV12-4 and TRBJ2-1; D ambiguous. CDR3 size: 13 residues. With 8 bases removed from V and 10 bases from J, the gap between germline ends came to 18 bases. This CDR3 is CASRPLWNGEQFF. In DNA form, the CDR3 reads TGTGCCAGCCGTCCGCTGTGGAATGGGGAGCAGTTCTTC.

This clonotype has a single count. The V and J genes are TRBV11-2 and TRBJ1-1; D gene uncertain. The CDR3 is 12 residues long. Per germline, CDR1 SGHAT and CDR2 FQNNGV. The ends were cut back, 1 base at V and 8 bases at J, with 8 bases in the middle. CDR3 in DNA: TGTGCCAGCAGCTTAGGCGGGTGGGAAGCTTTCTTT. It yields the protein CASSLGGWEAFF.